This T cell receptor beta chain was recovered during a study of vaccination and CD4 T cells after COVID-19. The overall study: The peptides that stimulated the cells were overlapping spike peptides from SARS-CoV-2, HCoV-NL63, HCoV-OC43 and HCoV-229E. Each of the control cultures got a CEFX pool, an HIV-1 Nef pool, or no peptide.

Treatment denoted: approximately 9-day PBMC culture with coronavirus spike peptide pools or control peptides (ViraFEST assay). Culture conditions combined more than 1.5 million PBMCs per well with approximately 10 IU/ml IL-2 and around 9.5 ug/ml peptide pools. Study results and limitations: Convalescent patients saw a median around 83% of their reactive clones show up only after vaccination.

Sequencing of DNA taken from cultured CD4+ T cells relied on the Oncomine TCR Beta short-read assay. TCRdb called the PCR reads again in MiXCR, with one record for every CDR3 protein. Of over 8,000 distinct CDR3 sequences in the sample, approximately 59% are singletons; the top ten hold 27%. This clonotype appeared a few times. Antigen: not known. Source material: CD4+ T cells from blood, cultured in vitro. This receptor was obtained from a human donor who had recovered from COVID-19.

CDR3 sequence (DNA): TGTGCCAGTACTGTTCGACAACACACTGAAGCTTTCTTT. Translating it yields CASTVRQHTEAFF. The chain employs TRBV19 and TRBJ1-1; unclear D gene. The CDR3 totals 13 residues. V lost 7 bases and J 3 bases, leaving 12 bases between the germline ends. The germline V gene encodes CDR1 LNHDA and CDR2 SQIVND (reference sequence). Based on the CDR3 plus reference TRBV19 and TRBJ1-1, the full variable domain is DGGITQSPKYLFRKEGQNVTLSCEQNLNHDAMYWYRQDPGQGLRLIYYSQIVNDFQKGDIAEGYSVSREKKESFPLTVTSAQKNPTAFYLCASTVRQHTEAFFGQGTRLTVV.